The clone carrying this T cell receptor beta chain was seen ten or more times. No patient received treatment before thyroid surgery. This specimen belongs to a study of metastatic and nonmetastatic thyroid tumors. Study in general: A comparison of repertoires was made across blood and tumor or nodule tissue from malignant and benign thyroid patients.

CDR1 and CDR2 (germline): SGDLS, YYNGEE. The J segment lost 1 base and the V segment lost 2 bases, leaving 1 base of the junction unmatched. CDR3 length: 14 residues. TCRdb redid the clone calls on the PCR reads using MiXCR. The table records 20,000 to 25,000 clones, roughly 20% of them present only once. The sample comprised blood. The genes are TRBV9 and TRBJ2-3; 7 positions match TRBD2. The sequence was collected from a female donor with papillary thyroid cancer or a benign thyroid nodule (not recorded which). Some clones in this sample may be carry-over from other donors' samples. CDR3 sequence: CASSVTSGTDTQYF. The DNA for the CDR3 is TGTGCCAGCAGCGTCACTAGCGGCACAGATACGCAGTATTTT.